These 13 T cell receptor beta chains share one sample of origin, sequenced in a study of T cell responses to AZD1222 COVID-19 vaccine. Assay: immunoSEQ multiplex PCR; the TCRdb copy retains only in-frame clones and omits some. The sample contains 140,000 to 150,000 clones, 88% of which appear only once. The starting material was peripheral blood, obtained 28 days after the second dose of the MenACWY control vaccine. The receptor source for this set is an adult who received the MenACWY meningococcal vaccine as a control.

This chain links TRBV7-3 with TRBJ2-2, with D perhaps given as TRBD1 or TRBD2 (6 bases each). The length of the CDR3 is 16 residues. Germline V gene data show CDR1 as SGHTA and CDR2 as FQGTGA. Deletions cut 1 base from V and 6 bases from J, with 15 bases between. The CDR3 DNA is TGTGCCAGCAGCTTAATGGGGGGCGGTATCTCCGGGGAGCTGTTTTTT. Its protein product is CASSLMGGGISGELFF.

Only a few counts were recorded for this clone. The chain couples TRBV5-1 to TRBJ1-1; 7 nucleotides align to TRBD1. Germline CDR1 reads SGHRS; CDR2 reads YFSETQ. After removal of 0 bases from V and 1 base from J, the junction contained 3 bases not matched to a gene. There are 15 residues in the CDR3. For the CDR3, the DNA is TGCGCCAGCAGCTTGGGAGGGACAGCGAACACTGAAGCTTTCTTT. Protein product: CASSLGGTANTEAFF. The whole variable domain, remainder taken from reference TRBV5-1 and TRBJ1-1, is KAGVTQTPRYLIKTRGQQVTLSCSPISGHRSVSWYQQTPGQGLQFLFEYFSETQRNKGNFPGRFSGRQFSNSRSEMNVSTLELGDSALYLCASSLGGTANTEAFFGQGTRLTVV.

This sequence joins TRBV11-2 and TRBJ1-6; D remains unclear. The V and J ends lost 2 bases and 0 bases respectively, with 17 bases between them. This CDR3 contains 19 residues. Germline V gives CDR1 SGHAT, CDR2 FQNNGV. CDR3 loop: CASSLWMPIGSSYNSPLHF. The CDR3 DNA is TGTGCCAGCAGCTTATGGATGCCCATCGGGAGCTCCTATAATTCACCCCTCCACTTT. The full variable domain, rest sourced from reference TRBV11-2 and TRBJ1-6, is EAGVAQSPRYKIIEKRQSVAFWCNPISGHATLYWYQQILGQGPKLLIQFQNNGVVDDSQLPKDRFSAERLKGVDSTLKIQPAKLEDSAVYLCASSLWMPIGSSYNSPLHFGNGTRLTVT.

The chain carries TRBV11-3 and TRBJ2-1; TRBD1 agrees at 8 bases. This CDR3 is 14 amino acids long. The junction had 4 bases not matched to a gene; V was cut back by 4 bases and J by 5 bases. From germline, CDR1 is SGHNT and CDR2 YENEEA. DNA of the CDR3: TGTGCCAGCAGCTCGGGACAGGCTAACAATGAGCAGTTCTTC. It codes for CASSSGQANNEQFF. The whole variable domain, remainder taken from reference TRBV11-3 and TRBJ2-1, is EAGVVQSPRYKIIEKKQPVAFWCNPISGHNTLYWYLQNLGQGPELLIRYENEEAVDDSQLPKDRFSAERLKGVDSTLKIQPAELGDSAVYLCASSSGQANNEQFFGPGTRLTVL.

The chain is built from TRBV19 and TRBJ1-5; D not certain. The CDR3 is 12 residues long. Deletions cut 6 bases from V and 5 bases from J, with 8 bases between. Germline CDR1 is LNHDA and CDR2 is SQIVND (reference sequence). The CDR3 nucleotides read TGTGCCAGTAGCCACATGGATCAGCCCCAGCATTTT. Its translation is CASSHMDQPQHF.

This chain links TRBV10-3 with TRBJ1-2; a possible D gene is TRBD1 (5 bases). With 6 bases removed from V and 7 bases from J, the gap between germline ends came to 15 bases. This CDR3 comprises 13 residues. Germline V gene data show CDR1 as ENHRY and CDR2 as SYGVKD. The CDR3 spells CAIRGETTRGYTF. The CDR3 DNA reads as TGTGCCATCAGAGGGGAGACAACGCGTGGCTACACCTTC.

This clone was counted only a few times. CDR3 amino acids: CASSLKVNTEAFF. CDR3 DNA sequence: TGTGCCAGCAGCTTAAAGGTGAACACTGAAGCTTTCTTT. This chain links TRBV7-9 with TRBJ1-1; D not resolved. This CDR3 has 13 residues. Deletions cut 2 bases from V and 0 bases from J, with 4 bases between. Germline V gives CDR1 SEHNR, CDR2 FQNEAQ (reference sequence).

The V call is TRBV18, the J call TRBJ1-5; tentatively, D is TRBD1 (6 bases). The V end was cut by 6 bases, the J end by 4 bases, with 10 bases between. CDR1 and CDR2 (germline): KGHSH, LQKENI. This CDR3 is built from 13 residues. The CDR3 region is CASSDSTNQPQHF. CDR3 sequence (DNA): TGTGCCAGCTCGGACAGCACGAATCAGCCCCAGCATTTT.

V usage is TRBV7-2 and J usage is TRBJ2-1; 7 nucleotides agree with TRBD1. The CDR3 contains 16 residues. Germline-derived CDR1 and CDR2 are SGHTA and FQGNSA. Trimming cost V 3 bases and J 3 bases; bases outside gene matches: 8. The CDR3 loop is CASSLRGPNLYNEQFF. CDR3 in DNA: TGTGCCAGCAGCTTGAGGGGGCCAAACCTCTACAATGAGCAGTTCTTC.

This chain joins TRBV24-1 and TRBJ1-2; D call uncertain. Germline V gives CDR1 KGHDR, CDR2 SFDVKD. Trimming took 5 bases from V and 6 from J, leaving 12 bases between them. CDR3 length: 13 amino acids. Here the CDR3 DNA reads TGTGCCACCAGTGCCGGGAACAAAAATGGCTACACCTTC. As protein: CATSAGNKNGYTF.

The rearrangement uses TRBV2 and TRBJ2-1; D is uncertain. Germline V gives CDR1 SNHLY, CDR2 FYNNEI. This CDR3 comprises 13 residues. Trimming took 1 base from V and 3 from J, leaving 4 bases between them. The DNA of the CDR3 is TGTGCCAGCAGTGAAGTCCGCTACAATGAGCAGTTCTTC. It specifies CASSEVRYNEQFF.

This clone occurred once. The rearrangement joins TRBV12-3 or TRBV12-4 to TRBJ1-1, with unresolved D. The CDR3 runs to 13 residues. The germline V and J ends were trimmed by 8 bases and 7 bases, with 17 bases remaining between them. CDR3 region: CASGGILGGEAFF. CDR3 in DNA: TGTGCCAGCGGCGGGATCCTGGGCGGTGAAGCTTTCTTT.

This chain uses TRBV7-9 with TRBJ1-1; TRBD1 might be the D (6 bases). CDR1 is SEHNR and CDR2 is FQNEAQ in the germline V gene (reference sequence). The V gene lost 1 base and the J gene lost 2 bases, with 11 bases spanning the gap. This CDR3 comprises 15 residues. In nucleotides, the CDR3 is TGTGCCAGCAGCTTAGAGGGGGGGATAAACACTGAAGCTTTCTTT. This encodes CASSLEGGINTEAFF. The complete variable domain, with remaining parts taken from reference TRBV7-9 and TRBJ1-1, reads DTGVSQNPRHKITKRGQNVTFRCDPISEHNRLYWYRQTLGQGPEFLTYFQNEAQLEKSRLLSDRFSAERPKGSFSTLEIQRTEQGDSAMYLCASSLEGGINTEAFFGQGTRLTVV.